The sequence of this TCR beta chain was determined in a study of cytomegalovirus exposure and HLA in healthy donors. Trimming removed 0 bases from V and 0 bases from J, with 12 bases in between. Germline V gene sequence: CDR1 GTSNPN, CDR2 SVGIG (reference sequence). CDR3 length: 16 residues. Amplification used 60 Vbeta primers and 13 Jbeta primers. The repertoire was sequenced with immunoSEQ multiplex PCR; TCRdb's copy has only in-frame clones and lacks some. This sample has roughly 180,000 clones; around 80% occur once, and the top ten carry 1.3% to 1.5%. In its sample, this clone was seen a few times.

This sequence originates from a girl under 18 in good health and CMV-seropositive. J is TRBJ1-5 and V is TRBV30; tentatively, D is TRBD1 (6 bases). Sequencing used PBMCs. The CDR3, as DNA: TGTGCCTGGAGTGTAGGACAGCGATATAGCAATCAGCCCCAGCATTTT. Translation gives CAWSVGQRYSNQPQHF.